A selection of T cell receptor beta chains follows, all from one sample in a study of graft-versus-host responses after intestinal transplantation. The repertoire was sequenced with immunoSEQ multiplex PCR; TCRdb's copy has only in-frame clones and lacks some. The sample shows thousands of clones, about a fifth of them seen only once. The material was alloreactive CD4+ T cells from a mixed lymphocyte reaction culture, obtained before transplantation. These receptors were obtained from a human patient who was an organ donor for intestinal transplantation. Each CDR3 is given with its conserved first and last residue. The D gene is left open where the match is weak. Some rows have no size entry. The others give once, few or many, or a class for an expanded clone.

>few|TRBD1|TRBV4-2|TRBJ1-1
TGTGCCAGCAGCCAAGATTTGCAGGGGGGACTGAACACTGAAGCTTTCTTT
CASSQDLQGGLNTEAFF
>few|NA|TRBV12-2|TRBJ2-1
TGTGCAAGTCGCCAAAATTCCCGGGGGAACAATGAGCAGTTCTTC
CASRQNSRGNNEQFF
>few|NA|TRBV6-1|TRBJ1-3
TGTGCCAGCAGTGACCAATACACCTCTGGAAACACCATATATTTT
CASSDQYTSGNTIYF
>NA|NA|TRBV7-3|TRBJ1-2
TGTGCCAGCTCCACAGCCGAGGGCTATGGCTACACCTTC
CASSTAEGYGYTF
>NA|TRBD2|TRBV11-2|TRBJ2-5
TGTGCCAGCAGCTTATGGCTAGCGGGGAGGGAGACCCAGTACTTC
CASSLWLAGRETQYF
>few|NA|TRBV7-2|TRBJ2-3
TGTGCCAGCAGCATCAGCACAGATACGCAGTATTTT
CASSISTDTQYF
>medium-sized|NA|TRBV9|TRBJ2-7
TGTGCCAGCAGCGCCCGACAGGAGGTCCCCTACGAGCAGTACTTC
CASSARQEVPYEQYF
>large|NA|TRBV18|TRBJ1-4
TGTGCCAGCTCACCACGGCAGGGCCTTGGAGAAAAACTGTTTTTT
CASSPRQGLGEKLFF
>NA|TRBD2|TRBV9|TRBJ2-2
TGTGCCAGCAGCCTCTCTAGCGGGGGTTTAGGCGGGGAGCTGTTTTTT
CASSLSSGGLGGELFF
>large|NA|TRBV10-3|TRBJ1-4
TGTGCCAGTCGAGAGGGGCCGGGTAATGAAAAACTGTTTTTT
CASREGPGNEKLFF
>NA|NA|TRBV7-2|TRBJ1-6
TGTGCCAGCAGCTTTGTACGGTATAATTCACCCCTCCACTTT
CASSFVRYNSPLHF
>few|NA|TRBV2|TRBJ1-2
TGTGCCAGCAGTGAGTTCCGTACTAACTATGGCTACACCTTC
CASSEFRTNYGYTF
>large|TRBD1|TRBV10-3|TRBJ1-2
TGTGCCATCAGTGACGGGACAAGACAGGGCCACTATGGCTACACCTTC
CAISDGTRQGHYGYTF
>NA|TRBD2|TRBV5-6|TRBJ2-3
TGTGCCAGCAGCTTGGAGCCTAGCGGGGGGGTAACGCAGTATTTT
CASSLEPSGGVTQYF
>few|NA|TRBV11-2|TRBJ1-2
TGTGCCAGCAGCCCGGGGCCGGAAGCTAACTATGGCTACACCTTC
CASSPGPEANYGYTF
>NA|NA|TRBV5-1|TRBJ1-3
TGCGCCAGCAGCTTGTCGCCGGGGGGAGGAGGAAACACCATATATTTT
CASSLSPGGGGNTIYF
>NA|TRBD2|TRBV7-2|TRBJ2-7
TGTGCCGGCCTAGCGGGGGGCCCCCAGAGCTCCTACGAGCAGTACTTC
CAGLAGGPQSSYEQYF
>NA|TRBD1|TRBV18|TRBJ2-1
TGTGCCAGCTCACCATTGGACAGGGACAATGAGCAGTTCTTC
CASSPLDRDNEQFF
>few|NA|TRBV7-4|TRBJ2-6
TGTGCCAGCAGCTTAGCGGTTGGGGCCAACGTCCTGACTTTC
CASSLAVGANVLTF
>large|TRBD1|TRBV5-8|TRBJ2-7
TGTGCCAGCAGCTGGCAGGGGACAGGACCCTACGAGCAGTACTTC
CASSWQGTGPYEQYF
>medium-sized|NA|TRBV19|TRBJ1-5
TGTGCCAGTAGTATCCCAGGGTTCTATCAGCCCCAGCATTTT
CASSIPGFYQPQHF
>medium-sized|NA|TRBV5-6|TRBJ2-1
TGTGCCAGCAGCTTGGGCCCCCTCTTAAATGAGCAGTTCTTC
CASSLGPLLNEQFF
>NA|NA|TRBV6-5|TRBJ1-5
TGTGCCAGCAGTTACTCTAACCGAAATCAGCCCCAGCATTTT
CASSYSNRNQPQHF
>few|TRBD2|TRBV7-2|TRBJ2-7
TGTGCCAGCAGCTTAGTTCGCGGGGGGGCTTACGAGCAGTACTTC
CASSLVRGGAYEQYF
>NA|NA|TRBV7-9|TRBJ1-1
TGTGCCAGCAGCTTATACTCCGGTGGCACTGAAGCTTTCTTT
CASSLYSGGTEAFF
>NA|NA|TRBV18|TRBJ1-4
TGTGCCAGCTCACCGGTGCTTGTTCAGGGAAAGAATGAAAAACTGTTTTTT
CASSPVLVQGKNEKLFF
>NA|NA|TRBV7-3|TRBJ2-2
TGTGCCAGCAGCCACAGCTCCGGGTCTGCGGGCGGGGAGCTGTTTTTT
CASSHSSGSAGGELFF
>few|NA|TRBV6-5|TRBJ2-7
TGTGCCAGCAGTGAAACCGGACATAGCTACGAGCAGTACTTC
CASSETGHSYEQYF
>few|TRBD1|TRBV6-5|TRBJ2-7
TGTGCCAGCAGACCCTGGACAGGGACCTACGAGCAGTACTTC
CASRPWTGTYEQYF
>few|TRBD1|TRBV13|TRBJ1-1
TGTGCCAGCAGTGAGGACAGGCCGTCAATCTCCACTGAAGCTTTCTTT
CASSEDRPSISTEAFF
>few|NA|TRBV6-6|TRBJ2-1
TGTGCCACCTTCCCTTCGGGGGAAAGGGGATACAATGAGCAGTTCTTC
CATFPSGERGYNEQFF
>NA|TRBD2|TRBV5-1|TRBJ2-3
TGCGCCAGCAGCCATACGGGACTAGCGGGGGGGCGAGCCGCAGATACGCAGTATTTT
CASSHTGLAGGRAADTQYF
>medium-sized|NA|TRBV6-5|TRBJ1-2
TGTGCCAGCAGTTCCCTGATAGGCGGCTACACCTTC
CASSSLIGGYTF
>NA|NA|TRBV11-2|TRBJ1-1
TGTGCCAGCAGCTTAGGTCCGGGCCTGAACACTGAAGCTTTCTTT
CASSLGPGLNTEAFF
>medium-sized|TRBD1|TRBV7-2|TRBJ2-7
TGTGCCAGCAGCACGTCCGGGACAGGGGAGTGGGCCTCCTACGAGCAGTACTTC
CASSTSGTGEWASYEQYF
>few|NA|TRBV11-1|TRBJ2-3
TGTGCCAGCAGCTTAGATCGAACGGGGGCCACAGATACGCAGTATTTT
CASSLDRTGATDTQYF
>medium-sized|NA|TRBV7-6|TRBJ2-7
TGTGCCAGCAGCTTAGCTGGGGCCCCCTACGAGCAGTACTTC
CASSLAGAPYEQYF
>NA|NA|TRBV29-1|TRBJ2-5
TGCAGCGTCCAATTAGAGACCCAGTACTTC
CSVQLETQYF
>NA|NA|TRBV9|TRBJ2-1
TGTGCCAGCAGCGTAGAGGGTAGCCCAGGTGAGCAGTTCTTC
CASSVEGSPGEQFF
>few|TRBD1|TRBV15|TRBJ2-7
TGTGCCACCAGCATCAACTCGGGACAGGGGTACGAGCAGTACTTC
CATSINSGQGYEQYF
>NA|NA|TRBV4-3|TRBJ2-2
TGCGCCAGCAGCCTGTATCAAGGCGACACCGGGGAGCTGTTTTTT
CASSLYQGDTGELFF